This section outlines one T cell receptor beta chain sequence together with its context. This clonotype has just a few counts. Its antigen has not been determined. The input lacks base qualities; no much larger clone sits a single base away. The entry originates in a study of T-cell reconstitution after alpha-beta-depleted transplantation in children (TCRdb year 2016). Background for the entire study: Using TCR repertoire profiling, the study quantitatively followed how T-cell immune reconstitution unfolded in children after TCRalphabeta/CD19-depleted allogeneic hematopoietic cell transplantation.

Preparation of the library involved PCR. Sequenced on an Illumina HiSeq 2500. To normalize quantification of the TCRbeta repertoire, the TCR libraries were built with molecular barcoding that relied on unique molecular identifiers. TCRdb reprocessing: public reads trimmed at Q25 with fastp, clones called with MiXCR, in-frame beta chains kept. Every distinct CDR3 protein forms one entry, paired with its most common genes and DNA. The sample data list 250,000 to 400,000 distinct CDR3 sequences, and 20% to 30% of these were observed just once. Around 9.9% of the sample is taken by the ten largest. The CDR3 goes from the cysteine to the phenylalanine over 14 residues. The DNA shown is the 42-base CDR3, in frame from base 1. V and J lose 7 bases and 1 base, and a span of 13 bases separates them. In the germline V gene, CDR1 corresponds to WSHSY and CDR2 to SAAADI. Results and caveats for the whole study, not just this receptor: The apparently early alphabetaT-cell count recovery about two months after transplant was reportedly dependent on only several hundred rapidly expanded clones derived from non-depleted graft cells. In some patients, the high TCRbeta diversity seen at day 60 was put down to recipient T cells and intrathymic progenitors that had survived conditioning. Hyperexpanded clone frequencies declined over subsequent months; after one year, T-cell counts and TCRbeta diversity were mostly attributed to newly produced T cells.

This specimen's treatment or condition label, interpreted: allogeneic hematopoietic cell transplantation with graft depleted of TCRalphabeta T cells and CD19 B cells. The children who served as transplant recipients had been given grafts of TCRalphabeta/CD19-depleted allogeneic hematopoietic cells. This specimen was PBMCs, mostly from graft donor cells, taken 180 days after TCRalphabeta/CD19-depleted stem cell transplant. This receptor was obtained from a male patient aged 10 to 17 who had a stem cell transplant for acute lymphoblastic leukemia, so the T cells may come from the graft donor. The sequence links TRBV10-2 to TRBJ1-1, with the D gene not clear enough to name. The sequence in DNA is TGCGCCAGCAAAGGGATTCGGGAGAACACTGAAGCTTTCTTT. It encodes CASKGIRENTEAFF.